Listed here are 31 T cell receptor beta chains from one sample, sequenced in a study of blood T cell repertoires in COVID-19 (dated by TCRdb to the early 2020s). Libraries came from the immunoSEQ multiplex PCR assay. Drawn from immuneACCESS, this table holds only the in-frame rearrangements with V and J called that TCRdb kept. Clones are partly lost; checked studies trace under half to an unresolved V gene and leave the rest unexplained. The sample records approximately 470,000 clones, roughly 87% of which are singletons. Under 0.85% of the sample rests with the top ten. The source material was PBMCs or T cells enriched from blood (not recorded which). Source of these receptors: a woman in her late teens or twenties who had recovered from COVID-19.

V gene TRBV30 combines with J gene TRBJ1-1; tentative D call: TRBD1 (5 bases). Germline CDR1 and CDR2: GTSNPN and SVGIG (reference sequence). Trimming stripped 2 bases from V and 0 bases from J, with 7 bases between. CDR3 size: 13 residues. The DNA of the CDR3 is TGTGCCTGGAGTAAGGGGATGAACACTGAAGCTTTCTTT. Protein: CAWSKGMNTEAFF.

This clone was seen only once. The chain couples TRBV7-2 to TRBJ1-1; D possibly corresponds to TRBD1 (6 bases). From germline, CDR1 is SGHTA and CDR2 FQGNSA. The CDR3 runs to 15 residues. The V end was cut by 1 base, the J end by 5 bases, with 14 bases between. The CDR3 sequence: CASSLGGGGYTEAFF. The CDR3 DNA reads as TGTGCCAGCAGCTTAGGAGGGGGGGGCTATACTGAAGCTTTCTTT.

As DNA, the CDR3 is TGTGCCAGCAGCCCCAGGGACAGTATTTTGACTGAAGCTTTCTTT. This codes for CASSPRDSILTEAFF. V gene TRBV5-8 combines with J gene TRBJ1-1, with 7 bases matching TRBD1. Germline V lookup: CDR1 SGHTS, CDR2 YDEGEE. The CDR3 length is 15 residues. The J segment lost 5 bases and the V segment lost 4 bases, leaving 11 bases of the junction unmatched.

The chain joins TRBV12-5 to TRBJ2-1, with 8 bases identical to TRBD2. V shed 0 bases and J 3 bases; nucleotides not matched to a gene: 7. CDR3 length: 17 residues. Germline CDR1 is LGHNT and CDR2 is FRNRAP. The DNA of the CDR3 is TGTGCTAGTGGTTTGGTAGTGGAGCGGGGGTACTACAATGAGCAGTTCTTC. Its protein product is CASGLVVERGYYNEQFF.

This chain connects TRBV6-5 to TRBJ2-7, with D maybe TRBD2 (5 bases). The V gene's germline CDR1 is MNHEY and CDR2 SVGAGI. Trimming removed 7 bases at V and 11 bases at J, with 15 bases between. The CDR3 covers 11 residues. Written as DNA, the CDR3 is TGTGCCAGCACCCCGAGGGAAGGCGAGTACTTC. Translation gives CASTPREGEYF.

For the CDR3, the DNA is TGTGCCAGCAGCTTGGGTACAGGGATGGAGACCCAGTACTTC. This encodes CASSLGTGMETQYF. The chain has TRBV5-4 and TRBJ2-5; a weak D match, TRBD1 (6 bases). CDR3 length equals 14 residues. Trimming took 0 bases from V and 5 from J, leaving 11 bases between them. Per the germline V gene, CDR1 is SGHNT and CDR2 is YYREEE (reference sequence).

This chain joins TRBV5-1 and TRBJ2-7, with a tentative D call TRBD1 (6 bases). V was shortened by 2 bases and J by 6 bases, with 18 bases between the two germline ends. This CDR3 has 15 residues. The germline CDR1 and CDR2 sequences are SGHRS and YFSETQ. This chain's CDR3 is CASSLLGQKGGEQYF. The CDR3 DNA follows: TGCGCCAGCAGCTTACTCGGGCAGAAAGGGGGCGAGCAGTACTTC.

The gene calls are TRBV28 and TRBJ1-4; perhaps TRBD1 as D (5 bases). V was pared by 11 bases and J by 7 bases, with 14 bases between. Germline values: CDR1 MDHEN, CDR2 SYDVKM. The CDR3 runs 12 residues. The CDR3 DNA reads TGTGCCGCGCAGAGGGGAGGTGAAAAACTGTTTTTT. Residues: CAAQRGGEKLFF.

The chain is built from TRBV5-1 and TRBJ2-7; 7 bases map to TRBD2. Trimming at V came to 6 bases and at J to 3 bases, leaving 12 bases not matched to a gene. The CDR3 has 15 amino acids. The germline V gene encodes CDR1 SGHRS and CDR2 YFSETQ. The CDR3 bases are TGCGCCAGCATCCGCGACGGGGGAGGGCTCTACGAGCAGTACTTC. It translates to CASIRDGGGLYEQYF.

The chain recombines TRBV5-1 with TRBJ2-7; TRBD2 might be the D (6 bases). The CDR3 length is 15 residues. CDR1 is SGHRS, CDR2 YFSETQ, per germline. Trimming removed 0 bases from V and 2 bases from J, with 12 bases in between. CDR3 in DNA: TGCGCCAGCAGCTTGGAGCGGGCAGACCCCTACGAGCAGTACTTC. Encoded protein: CASSLERADPYEQYF.

The DNA of the CDR3 is TGTGCCAGCAGCCGGGACAGCGTAACCTACGAGCAGTACTTC. Residues: CASSRDSVTYEQYF. J is TRBJ2-7 and V is TRBV7-9, with TRBD1 matching 7 bases. The germline V gene encodes CDR1 SEHNR and CDR2 FQNEAQ (reference sequence). The junction had 6 bases not matched to a gene; V was cut back by 5 bases and J by 2 bases. The CDR3 covers 14 residues.

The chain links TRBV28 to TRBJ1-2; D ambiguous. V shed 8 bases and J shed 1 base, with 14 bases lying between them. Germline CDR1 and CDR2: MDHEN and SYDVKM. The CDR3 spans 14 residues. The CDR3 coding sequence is TGTGCCAGCTTCCCGGGAAGCCTTAACTATGGCTACACCTTC. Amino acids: CASFPGSLNYGYTF.

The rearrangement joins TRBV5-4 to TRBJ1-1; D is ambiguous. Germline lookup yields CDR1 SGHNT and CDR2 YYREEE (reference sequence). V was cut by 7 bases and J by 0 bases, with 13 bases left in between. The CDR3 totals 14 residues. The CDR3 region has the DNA TGTGCCAGCCGAAACCTTGGGCTGAACACTGAAGCTTTCTTT. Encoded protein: CASRNLGLNTEAFF.

For the CDR3, the DNA is TGCGCCAGCAAAAAGGTCACCGGGGGTGTGGGCAGCACAGATACGCAGTATTTT. Encoded protein: CASKKVTGGVGSTDTQYF. This chain joins TRBV5-1 and TRBJ2-3, with D perhaps matching TRBD2 (6 bases). Germline CDR1 reads SGHRS; CDR2 reads YFSETQ. Between the trimmed V and J ends, which lost 6 bases and 0 bases, there was a span of 23 bases. The CDR3 spans 18 residues.

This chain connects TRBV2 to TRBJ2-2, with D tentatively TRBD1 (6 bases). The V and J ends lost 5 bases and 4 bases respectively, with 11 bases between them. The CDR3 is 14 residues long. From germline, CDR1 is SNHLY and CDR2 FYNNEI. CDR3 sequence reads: CASSFGQLTGELFF. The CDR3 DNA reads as TGTGCCAGCAGTTTTGGACAGCTCACCGGGGAGCTGTTTTTT.

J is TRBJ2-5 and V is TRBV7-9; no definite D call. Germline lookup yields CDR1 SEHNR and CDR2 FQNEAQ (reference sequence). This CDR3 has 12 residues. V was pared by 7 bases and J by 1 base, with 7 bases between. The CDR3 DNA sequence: TGTGCCAGCACCCACTTCCAAGAGACCCAGTACTTC. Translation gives CASTHFQETQYF.

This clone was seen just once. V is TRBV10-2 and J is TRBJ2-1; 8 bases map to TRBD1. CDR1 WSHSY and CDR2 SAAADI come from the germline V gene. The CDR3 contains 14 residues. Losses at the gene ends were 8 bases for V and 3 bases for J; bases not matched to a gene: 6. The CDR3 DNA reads TGCGCCAGCCTGGACAGGGTAATCTACAATGAGCAGTTCTTC. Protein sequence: CASLDRVIYNEQFF.

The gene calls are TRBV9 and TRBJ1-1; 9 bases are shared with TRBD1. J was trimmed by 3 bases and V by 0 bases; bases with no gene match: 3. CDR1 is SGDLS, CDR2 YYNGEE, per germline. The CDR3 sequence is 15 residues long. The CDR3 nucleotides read TGTGCCAGCAGCGTAGAACAGGGGGCGTACACTGAAGCTTTCTTT. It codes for CASSVEQGAYTEAFF.

CDR3 nucleotides: TGTGCCAGCAGTCCGCCCGTGGGCGGGGGCGAGCAGTACTTC. This codes for CASSPPVGGGEQYF. The rearrangement uses TRBV28 and TRBJ2-7; 7 positions agree with TRBD2. With V trimmed by 5 bases and J by 6 bases, 10 bases remained unmatched. The CDR3 length is 14 residues. Germline V gives CDR1 MDHEN, CDR2 SYDVKM.

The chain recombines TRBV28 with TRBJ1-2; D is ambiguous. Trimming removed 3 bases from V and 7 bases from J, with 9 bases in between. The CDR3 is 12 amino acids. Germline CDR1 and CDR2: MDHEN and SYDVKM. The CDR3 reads CASSFSESGYTF. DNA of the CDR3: TGTGCCAGCAGTTTTTCCGAGAGTGGCTACACCTTC.

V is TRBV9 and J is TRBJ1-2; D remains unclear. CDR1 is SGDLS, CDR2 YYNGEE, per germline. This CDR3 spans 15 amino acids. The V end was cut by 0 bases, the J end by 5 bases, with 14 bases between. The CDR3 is CASSVASGRGYGYTF. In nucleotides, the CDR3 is TGTGCCAGCAGCGTAGCTAGCGGGCGAGGATATGGCTACACCTTC.

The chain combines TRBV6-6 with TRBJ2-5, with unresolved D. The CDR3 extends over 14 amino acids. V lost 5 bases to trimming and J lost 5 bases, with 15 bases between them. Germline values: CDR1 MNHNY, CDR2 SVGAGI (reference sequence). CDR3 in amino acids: CASSRSSNWETQYF. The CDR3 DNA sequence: TGTGCCAGCAGTCGTTCTAGTAACTGGGAGACCCAGTACTTC.

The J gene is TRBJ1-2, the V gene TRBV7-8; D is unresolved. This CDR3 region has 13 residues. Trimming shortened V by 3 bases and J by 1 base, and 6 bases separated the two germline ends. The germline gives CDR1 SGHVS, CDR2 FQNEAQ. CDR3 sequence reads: CASSFGINYGYTF. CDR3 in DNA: TGTGCCAGCAGCTTCGGGATTAACTATGGCTACACCTTC.

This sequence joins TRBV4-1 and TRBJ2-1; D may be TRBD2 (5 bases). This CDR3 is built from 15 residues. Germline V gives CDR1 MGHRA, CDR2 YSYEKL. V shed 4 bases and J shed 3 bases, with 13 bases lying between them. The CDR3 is CASSLTTGIYNEQFF. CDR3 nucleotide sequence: TGCGCCAGCAGCCTTACTACCGGGATCTACAATGAGCAGTTCTTC.

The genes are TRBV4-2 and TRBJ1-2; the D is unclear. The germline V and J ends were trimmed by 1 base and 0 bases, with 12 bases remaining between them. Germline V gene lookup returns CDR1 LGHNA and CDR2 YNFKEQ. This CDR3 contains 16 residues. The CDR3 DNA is TGTGCCAGCAGCCAAGGTCCAGTGCAAGCTAACTATGGCTACACCTTC. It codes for CASSQGPVQANYGYTF.

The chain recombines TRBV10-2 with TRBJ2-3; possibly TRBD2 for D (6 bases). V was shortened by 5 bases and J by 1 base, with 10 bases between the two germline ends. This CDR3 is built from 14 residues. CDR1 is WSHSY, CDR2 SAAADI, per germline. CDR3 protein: CASSPGGRTDTQYF. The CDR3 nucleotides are TGCGCCAGCAGTCCCGGGGGTCGCACAGATACGCAGTATTTT.

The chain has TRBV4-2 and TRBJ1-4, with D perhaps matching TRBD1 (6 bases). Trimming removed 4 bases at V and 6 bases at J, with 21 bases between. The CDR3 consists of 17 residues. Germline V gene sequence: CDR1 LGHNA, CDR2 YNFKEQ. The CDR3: CASSPSNTPGHDEKLFF. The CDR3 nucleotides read TGTGCCAGCAGCCCCTCGAATACCCCGGGACATGATGAAAAACTGTTTTTT.

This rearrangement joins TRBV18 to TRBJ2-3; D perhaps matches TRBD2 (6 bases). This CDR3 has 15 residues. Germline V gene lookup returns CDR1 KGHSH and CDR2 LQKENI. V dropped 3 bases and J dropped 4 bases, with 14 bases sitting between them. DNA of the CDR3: TGTGCCAGCTCACCCTTCTGGCCGGGGGCAGATACGCAGTATTTT. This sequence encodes CASSPFWPGADTQYF.

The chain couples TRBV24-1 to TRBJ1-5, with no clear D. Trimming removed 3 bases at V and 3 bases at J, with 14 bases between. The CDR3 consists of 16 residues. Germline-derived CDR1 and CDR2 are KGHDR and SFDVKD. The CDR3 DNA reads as TGTGCCACCAGTGATACCCTATTAAGCCCCAATCAGCCCCAGCATTTT. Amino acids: CATSDTLLSPNQPQHF.

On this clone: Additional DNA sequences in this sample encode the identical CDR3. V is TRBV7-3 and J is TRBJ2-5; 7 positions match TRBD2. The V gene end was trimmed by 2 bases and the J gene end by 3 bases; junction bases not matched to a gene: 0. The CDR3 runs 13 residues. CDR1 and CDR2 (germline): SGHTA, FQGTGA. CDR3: CASSLGGEETQYF. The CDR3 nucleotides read TGTGCCAGCAGCTTAGGGGGGGAAGAGACCCAGTACTTC.

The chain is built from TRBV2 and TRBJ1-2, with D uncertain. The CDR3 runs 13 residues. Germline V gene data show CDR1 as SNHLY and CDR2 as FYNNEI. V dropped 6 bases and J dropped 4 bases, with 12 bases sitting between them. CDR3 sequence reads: CASSEETVYGYTF. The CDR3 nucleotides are TGTGCCAGCAGCGAGGAGACGGTCTATGGCTACACCTTC. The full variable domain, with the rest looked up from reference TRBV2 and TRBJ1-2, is EPEVTQTPSHQVTQMGQEVILRCVPISNHLYFYWYRQILGQKVEFLVSFYNNEISEKSEIFDDQFSVERPDGSNFTLKIRSTKLEDSAMYFCASSEETVYGYTFGSGTRLTVV.